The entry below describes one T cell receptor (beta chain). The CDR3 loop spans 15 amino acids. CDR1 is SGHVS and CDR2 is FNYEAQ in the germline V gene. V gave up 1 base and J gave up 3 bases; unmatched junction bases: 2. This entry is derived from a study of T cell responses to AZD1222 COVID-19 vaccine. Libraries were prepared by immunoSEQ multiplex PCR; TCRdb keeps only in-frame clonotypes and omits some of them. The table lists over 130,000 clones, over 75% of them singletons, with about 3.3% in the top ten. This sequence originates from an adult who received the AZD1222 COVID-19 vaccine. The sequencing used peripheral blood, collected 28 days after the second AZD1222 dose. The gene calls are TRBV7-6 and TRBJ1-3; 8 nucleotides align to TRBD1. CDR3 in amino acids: CASSLDRGNGNTIYF. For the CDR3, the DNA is TGTGCCAGCAGCTTAGACAGGGGGAATGGAAACACCATATATTTT.